This paragraph covers one T cell receptor (beta chain) sequence. The table lists this clone with many counts. The antigen it recognizes is unknown. It has no much larger one-base neighbor in the sample; base qualities were not kept. The method was the immunoSEQ multiplex PCR assay. For the multiplex PCR, a mixture combining 60 forward primers for TCR Vbeta segments and 13 reverse primers for TCR Jbeta segments was used. The CDR3 region of rearranged TCR beta genes was amplified from genomic DNA by a multiplex PCR assay. The Illumina HiSeq System was used to sequence the amplified TCR beta libraries as 87-base-pair reads. On the study's bioinformatics: A later analysis counted some 74 million unique TCR beta chains across the 650 to 700 repertoires, and some 11 million of these chains were shared by at least two donors. A nearest-neighbor algorithm error-corrected the raw reads and collapsed the reads into unique sequences, merging closely related sequences to remove PCR and sequencing errors. To assign V, D and J gene segments, CDR3 sequences were aligned to IMGT reference sequences. For a sequence to be retained, at least a six-nucleotide match to both a V gene segment and a J gene segment was required. A rearrangement counted as productive if the CDR3 had no stop codons and remained in frame with V and J, and every other rearrangement counted as non-productive. CDR3 was defined by IMGT convention, running from the second conserved V-encoded cysteine to the conserved J-encoded phenylalanine. Sequences without an unambiguous match to a single V gene segment were excluded from the earlier analysis of 500 to 700 of the donors. In an earlier analysis of some 590 of the donors, a V segment was called functional when productive rearrangements were above 56.7%, and segregating when the standard deviation between donors exceeded 5%. A statistical classification framework was built for diagnosing cytomegalovirus status from the catalog of TCR beta chain sequences. V and J gene assignment, in a later analysis, came from comparing TCR nucleotide sequences with IMGT/GENE-DB human TR gene sequences. In a later analysis, CDR3 sequences and most-parsimonious VDJ recombination scenarios were assigned using the TCRdist pipeline. A later analysis defined each TCR beta chain by its CDR3 amino acid sequence plus V-gene family, and excluded reads lacking a unique V-gene family. As a way to deal with suspected cross-contamination and a sequencing artifact, a later analysis dropped 500 to 700 nucleotide sequences that were highly shared and had low generation probability. In a later analysis, a clonal expansion index was calculated for each public chain from normalized within-repertoire ranks of inferred template counts. A later analysis computed generation probabilities with a VDJ recombination model fitted to out-of-frame rearrangements, and checked the results against IGoR. Hypergeometric tests were used in a later analysis to score TCR-TCR, TCR-HLA and TCR-CMV co-occurrence, with a repertoire-size bias correction applied to the TCR pairs. False discovery rates were estimated in a later analysis by permuting HLA or CMV assignments 20 times. A later analysis grouped co-occurring TCRs with DBSCAN, adding TCRdist sequence similarity when clustering within HLA-allele-positive subsets. Repertoires with fewer than 30,000 or more than 120,000 public chains, plus five repertoires with anomalous nucleotide sharing, were excluded from co-occurrence clustering. Entries here come from immuneACCESS through TCRdb and include only in-frame sequences with V and J called. Some clones fail to appear in such tables; in the studies checked, an unresolved V gene covers under half of the shortfall, and the cause of the remainder is unknown. The V and J calls and clone size are taken from that table; D and trimming were inferred from the DNA. A total of under 200,000 clones appear in this sample, 80% of them only once. The biggest ten clones account for 1% of the sample.

The CDR3 runs 16 amino acids, cysteine and phenylalanine included. Only CDR3 DNA remains: 48 bases, in frame from the first base. Sequences MNHNY (CDR1) and SVGAGI (CDR2) are obtained from the germline V gene (reference sequence). The junction shows trimming of 0 bases on V and 6 bases on J, plus 18 bases between the germline ends. This record comes from a study of cytomegalovirus exposure and HLA in healthy donors (dated by TCRdb to 2015 to 2018). General notes on the study: An earlier analysis of roughly 610 of the donors reported about 260 Gb of sequence data and 100 million to 120 million unique TCR beta sequences obtained from some 170 million T cells. Along with the approximately 620-subject first cohort, a separate validation cohort of more than 90 different subjects was used. The study used immunosequencing to profile the T cell repertoires of approximately 630 subjects and linked those repertoires to cytomegalovirus serostatus. On average, over 200,000 unique TCR beta nucleotide sequences were sequenced per donor among 398 genotyped donors of the cohort, with roughly 18% of those sequences being non-productive. About 280 gigabases of sequencing data and roughly 81 million unique TCR sequences made up an early release that covered nearly 650 HLA-typed donors. The study combined high-throughput TCR immunosequencing, statistical association of individual TCRs with disease status, and machine learning to predict cytomegalovirus infection status. Donor age, sex, ethnicity and CMV serostatus were compiled together with the repertoire data. In the later analysis, no new phenotypic data were used to find candidate immune exposures; instead, reliance was placed on TCR beta sequences and their occurrence across donors. In an earlier analysis of 500 to 650 of the donors, high-throughput TCR beta sequencing was used to judge whether each TCR beta V gene segment behaved as functional or pseudogenic. Every repertoire in the discovery cohort had been generated on one and the same sequencing platform. Genome-wide SNP genotypes for about 55% of the roughly 670 donors were used in a later genetic analysis, which treated that subset as a discovery cohort. Typing coverage differed by locus: A, B, C, DRB1 and DQB1 were typed in roughly 629-640 donors, DQA1 in about 510, DPA1 in approximately 600, and DPB1 in 472. The study aimed to test whether cataloging public T cell receptors could reveal signatures of past pathogen exposure. A later analysis re-analyzed previously published TCR beta repertoires from 650 to 800 donors and added high-resolution HLA genotyping to study TCR occurrence patterns. The genetic ancestry cluster associated with self-reported Caucasian donors included 80% to 90% of the roughly 400 genotyped donors. Roughly five DR-DQ haplotypes were handled as single units for association and clustering, since linkage in the cohort was strong. HLA typing included class I and class II loci at four-digit resolution.

The cohort was made up of 666 healthy bone marrow donors. At the time of sampling, every cohort member was nominally healthy, though immune exposures that went unrecorded were likely present. The donor was CMV seropositive and was included in the group of about 290 seropositive cohort members. Each donor provided a peripheral blood sample, and peripheral blood mononuclear cells were used for TCR beta sequencing. Genomic DNA extraction from the blood cell samples was performed with the Qiagen DNeasy Blood Extraction Kit. General conclusions and limits of the study: Correlated functional status among segregating V segments might reflect linkage disequilibrium, but an unknown experimental factor could not be ruled out. At a false discovery rate of 0.05, a later analysis linked 15,000 to 20,000 TCR beta sequences to specific HLA alleles. According to a later genetic analysis, donors in an Asian-associated ancestry cluster had fewer N-insertions in productive TCRs than the approximately 630-donor mean. A cluster of highly shared sequence variants was judged likely to be a technical artifact of the sequencing pipeline. Presence/absence analyses assumed roughly uniform sequencing depth across donors, an assumption that may not hold. A later analysis found that TCR association rates varied across HLA loci, with DRB1 alleles showing the most associated TCRs and HLA-C alleles the fewest. Only TCR beta chains were sequenced in this cohort, and the absence of alpha or paired-chain data limited detectable features. The study gave a list of about 160 TCR beta chains associated with cytomegalovirus. Most CMV-associated TCR beta chains appeared to be HLA-restricted in a later analysis, and the HLA associations seemed to be driven largely by CMV exposure. For the cohort, immune exposure information was limited to CMV serostatus. Across donors, most TCR sequences were observed very rarely, whereas some public TCRs were present in many individuals. Because some donors lacked HLA typing at each locus, the association tests relied only on the typed subset. In vitro tests confirmed that a few of the cytomegalovirus-associated TCR beta chains recognize cytomegalovirus antigens. Cytomegalovirus status was reported to be diagnosed by the classifier with high specificity and sensitivity in both the original and validation cohorts. Strong co-occurrence of HLA alleles, especially DR and DQ, made assigning TCR associations to individual alleles difficult. A further reported finding was that TCR beta sequences accurately predicted the HLA-A and HLA-B alleles for most subjects in the first cohort. Compared with equally common non-associated chains, HLA-associated TCR beta chains in a later analysis were more clonally expanded and had lower generation probabilities. The authors suggested that the approach could potentially be generalized to other disease states and immunological phenotypes. According to a later analysis, parvovirus B19, influenza, CMV and Epstein-Barr virus appeared linked to several top co-occurrence clusters. Some IMGT-functional V segments, including TRBV6-2 and TRBV6-3, could not be distinguished by the 87-base-pair reads and were therefore excluded. V-gene and J-gene trimming of TCR beta chains was associated with a missense DCLRE1C variant in a later genetic analysis, and the association was replicated in an independent cohort. In an earlier analysis of approximately 590 of the donors, most TCR beta V segments appeared in productive rearrangements about 87% or about 30% of the time, broadly matching IMGT annotations. The earlier analysis of 587 of the donors excluded fewer than 20 rarely observed V segments, including chromosome 9 orphons, because counts were too low.

The chain uses TRBV6-6 and TRBJ2-7; TRBD2 is a weak D gene call, 5 bases matching. The clonotype originates from a woman aged 50 to 60 in good health and CMV-seropositive. The sequencing sample was made of PBMCs. The nucleotide sequence reads as follows: TGTGCCAGCAGTTACTCATCCGCGGAGACTACTCCCGAGCAGTACTTC. This encodes CASSYSSAETTPEQYF.